The next 30 T cell receptor beta chains were all read from a single sample in a study of cytomegalovirus exposure and HLA in healthy donors. Use of 60 Vbeta and 13 Jbeta primers characterized the PCR. Profiled with immunoSEQ multiplex PCR; TCRdb holds only in-frame clones, not every one. The sample contains around 130,000 clones, 75% to 90% of which appear only once. The sequencing input was PBMCs. The receptors were gathered from a woman between 40 and 50 years old in good health and CMV-seronegative.

V usage is TRBV21-1 and J usage is TRBJ2-1; TRBD2, the table's D call, was not compared with the DNA. TRBV21-1 corresponds to a pseudogene. The CDR3 runs 15 residues. In DNA, the CDR3 is TGTGCCAGCAGCCACCCGGAGGGTAAATACAATGAGCAGTTCTTC. Translating it yields CASSHPEGKYNEQFF.

V gene TRBV7-2 combines with J gene TRBJ1-4; perhaps TRBD1 as D (6 bases). CDR3 size: 17 residues. Germline V gene data show CDR1 as SGHTA and CDR2 as FQGNSA. Trimming took 5 bases from V and 0 from J, leaving 16 bases between them. The chain's CDR3 is CASSPWTEEATNEKLFF. CDR3 sequence (DNA): TGTGCCAGCAGCCCCTGGACAGAGGAAGCAACTAATGAAAAACTGTTTTTT.

This chain connects TRBV6-8 to TRBJ1-4, with D maybe TRBD1 (5 bases). The germline CDR1 and CDR2 sequences are MNHGY and SAAAGT. Trimming shortened V by 7 bases and J by 14 bases, and 35 bases separated the two germline ends. The CDR3 has 18 amino acids. In nucleotides, the CDR3 is TGTGCCAGCAAAGAGGCCCATCGCCCCCCGACAGACCCGACTTGGCTGTTTTTT. This encodes CASKEAHRPPTDPTWLFF.

The chain employs TRBV7-9 and TRBJ2-3; TRBD2 is a possible D gene (6 bases). CDR1 and CDR2 (germline): SEHNR, FQNEAQ (reference sequence). V was shortened by 5 bases and J by 0 bases, with 15 bases between the two germline ends. This CDR3 is 16 amino acids long. The chain's CDR3 is CASSGAGSRSTDTQYF. The CDR3 region has the DNA TGTGCCAGCAGCGGGGCGGGATCTCGGAGCACAGATACGCAGTATTTT.

The chain carries TRBV19 and TRBJ1-2, with D maybe TRBD1 (5 bases). V shed 3 bases and J shed 0 bases, with 14 bases lying between them. CDR1 and CDR2 from the germline V gene are LNHDA and SQIVND (reference sequence). The CDR3 covers 16 residues. In DNA, the CDR3 is TGTGCCAGTAGTATGCTGACGGGGGTCCCTAACTATGGCTACACCTTC. This sequence encodes CASSMLTGVPNYGYTF. Full variable domain (remainder filled in from reference TRBV19 and TRBJ1-2): DGGITQSPKYLFRKEGQNVTLSCEQNLNHDAMYWYRQDPGQGLRLIYYSQIVNDFQKGDIAEGYSVSREKKESFPLTVTSAQKNPTAFYLCASSMLTGVPNYGYTFGSGTRLTVV.

The chain couples TRBV29-1 to TRBJ2-2; possibly TRBD1 for D (6 bases). CDR1 is SQVTM and CDR2 is ANQGSEA in the germline V gene. The CDR3 has 14 residues. V was pared by 3 bases and J by 4 bases, with 12 bases between. CDR3: CSVDGTGTTGELFF. The DNA for the CDR3 is TGCAGCGTTGACGGTACAGGGACCACCGGGGAGCTGTTTTTT.

In the case of this clone: Additional DNA sequences in this sample encode the identical CDR3. This chain uses TRBV29-1 with TRBJ2-7; 10 nucleotides align to TRBD1. V lost 6 bases, J lost 2 bases, and 1 base stayed unmatched. The CDR3 is 12 amino acids. Germline CDR1 SQVTM, CDR2 ANQGSEA. In nucleotides, the CDR3 is TGCAGCGTAGGGACAGGGGCCTACGAGCAGTACTTC. This codes for CSVGTGAYEQYF.

In this sample, this clone turned up a few times. This chain joins TRBV6-5 and TRBJ2-2; 11 bases are a match to TRBD2. The germline V gene has CDR1 MNHEY and CDR2 SVGAGI. With 2 bases clipped from V and 6 bases from J, the junction kept 5 bases outside the gene matches. This CDR3 contains 16 residues. Here the CDR3 DNA reads TGTGCCAGCAGTTACCTCCTAGCGGGGGGATCCGGGGAGCTGTTTTTT. This gives the protein CASSYLLAGGSGELFF.

Concerning this clone: Relative to the germline gene, one junction end is altered; a read error may explain this. The CDR3 reads CASSLEEGARGYNEQFF. In DNA, the CDR3 is TGTGCTAGCAGCTTAGAGGAGGGGGCAAGGGGCTACAATGAGCAGTTCTTC. The chain couples TRBV7-7 to TRBJ2-1, with a possible D match to TRBD1 (7 bases). The CDR3 is 17 amino acids. Germline assignment: CDR1 SSHAT and CDR2 FNYEAQ (reference sequence).

This clone was seen a few times. The chain carries TRBV28 and TRBJ2-7; 9 nucleotides match TRBD2. CDR3 size: 14 residues. Germline V gives CDR1 MDHEN, CDR2 SYDVKM. With 3 bases clipped from V and 5 bases from J, the junction kept 5 bases outside the gene matches. CDR3 in DNA: TGTGCCAGCAGTTTGTTAGCGGGAGAGCACGAGCAGTACTTC. Amino acid sequence: CASSLLAGEHEQYF.

The chain uses TRBV18 and TRBJ2-1; 11 bases map to TRBD2. V trimming: 5 bases; J trimming: 5 bases; junction bases outside the gene matches: 8. The CDR3 extends over 16 amino acids. CDR1 and CDR2 (germline): KGHSH, LQKENI. This chain's CDR3 is CASSSIVAGGNNEQFF. CDR3 nucleotides: TGTGCCAGCTCATCAATAGTAGCGGGAGGGAACAATGAGCAGTTCTTC. Drawing the rest from reference TRBV18 and TRBJ2-1, the complete variable domain is NAGVMQNPRHLVRRRGQEARLRCSPMKGHSHVYWYRQLPEEGLKFMVYLQKENIIDESGMPKERFSAEFPKEGPSILRIQQVVRGDSAAYFCASSSIVAGGNNEQFFGPGTRLTVL.

This clone was recorded once. The V call is TRBV7-3, the J call TRBJ1-5, with 9 bases lining up with TRBD1. CDR3 length equals 15 residues. CDR1 and CDR2 from the germline V gene are SGHTA and FQGTGA. Trimming removed 2 bases from V and 7 bases from J; junction bases left unmatched: 6. CDR3 in amino acids: CASSLAQGAPQPQHF. CDR3 bases: TGTGCCAGCAGCTTAGCACAGGGGGCCCCCCAGCCCCAGCATTTT.

The V and J genes are TRBV15 and TRBJ2-2; 13 bases line up with TRBD2. Unmatched junction bases numbered 7, after V lost 4 bases and J lost 8 bases. The CDR3 spans 16 residues. Looked up from germline, CDR1 is LNHNV and CDR2 is YYDKDF (reference sequence). The CDR3 DNA reads as TGTGCCACCAGCACCCGGACTAGCGGGAGAAGAGGGGAGCTGTTTTTT. As protein: CATSTRTSGRRGELFF.

J is TRBJ1-3 and V is TRBV5-1, with no clear D. Trimming cost V 4 bases and J 1 base, with 9 bases left between them. The CDR3 sequence is 14 residues long. CDR1 SGHRS and CDR2 YFSETQ come from the germline V gene. The CDR3 coding sequence is TGCGCCAGCAGCCCGTCCGGGTCTGGAAACACCATATATTTT. It encodes CASSPSGSGNTIYF. Filled out from reference TRBV5-1 and TRBJ1-3, the complete variable domain reads KAGVTQTPRYLIKTRGQQVTLSCSPISGHRSVSWYQQTPGQGLQFLFEYFSETQRNKGNFPGRFSGRQFSNSRSEMNVSTLELGDSALYLCASSPSGSGNTIYFGEGSWLTVV.

The chain combines TRBV10-3 with TRBJ1-2; TRBD1 matches at 7 bases. The V and J ends lost 6 bases and 4 bases, in that order; junction bases with no gene match: 8. This CDR3 is 14 amino acids long. Germline CDR1 and CDR2: ENHRY and SYGVKD. The CDR3 DNA sequence: TGTGCCATCAGAGAAACAGGGGACGGCTATGGCTACACCTTC. This translates into CAIRETGDGYGYTF.

The chain has TRBV5-4 and TRBJ1-1; D unresolved. Germline assignment: CDR1 SGHNT and CDR2 YYREEE (reference sequence). CDR3 size: 16 residues. V was trimmed by 1 base and J by 0 bases, leaving 13 bases between them. CDR3 sequence (DNA): TGTGCCAGCAGCTTGCAATATGGAGGGATGAACACTGAAGCTTTCTTT. Translating it yields CASSLQYGGMNTEAFF.

This clone was seen more than once but under ten times. The chain combines TRBV19 with TRBJ1-1; TRBD1 is a possible D gene (5 bases). Germline V gene data show CDR1 as LNHDA and CDR2 as SQIVND (reference sequence). V lost 8 bases and J 1 base, leaving 23 bases between the germline ends. This CDR3 is 17 amino acids long. CDR3 region: CASDPKGRFWENTEAFF. CDR3 nucleotides: TGTGCCAGTGACCCGAAGGGGCGCTTCTGGGAGAACACTGAAGCTTTCTTT. Variable domain in full (rest from reference TRBV19 and TRBJ1-1): DGGITQSPKYLFRKEGQNVTLSCEQNLNHDAMYWYRQDPGQGLRLIYYSQIVNDFQKGDIAEGYSVSREKKESFPLTVTSAQKNPTAFYLCASDPKGRFWENTEAFFGQGTRLTVV.

This clone has just one count. The gene calls are TRBV4-1 and TRBJ2-7; weak D call: TRBD1 (5 bases). The CDR3 totals 14 residues. V was shortened by 4 bases and J by 3 bases, with 13 bases between the two germline ends. Per the germline V gene, CDR1 is MGHRA and CDR2 is YSYEKL. In DNA form, the CDR3 reads TGCGCCAGCAGCCGAAATCCCGACAGCTACGAGCAGTACTTC. Its translation is CASSRNPDSYEQYF.

V and J are TRBV7-9 and TRBJ1-5; D might be TRBD1 (6 bases). Deletions cut 1 base from V and 8 bases from J, with 12 bases between. The CDR3 contains 14 residues. CDR1 is SEHNR and CDR2 is FQNEAQ in the germline V gene (reference sequence). Here the CDR3 reads CASSLEGGAKPQHF. CDR3 DNA: TGTGCCAGCAGCTTAGAGGGGGGGGCGAAGCCCCAGCATTTT.

The gene calls are TRBV14 and TRBJ2-7; 8 nucleotides line up with TRBD2. The length of the CDR3 is 16 residues. Germline values: CDR1 SGHDN, CDR2 FVKESK. J lost 3 bases, V lost 0 bases, and 7 bases had no gene match. CDR3 sequence (DNA): TGTGCCAGCAGCCAAGACCGGACTAGCTATTTCTACGAGCAGTACTTC. Its translation: CASSQDRTSYFYEQYF.

V and J are TRBV2 and TRBJ2-2; 7 nucleotides align to TRBD1. The CDR3 has 14 amino acids. V was pared by 5 bases and J by 6 bases, with 6 bases of the junction left unmatched. Germline V lookup: CDR1 SNHLY, CDR2 FYNNEI. The DNA for the CDR3 is TGTGCCAGCAGTCGACAGGGTTTTTCCGGGGAGCTGTTTTTT. Protein sequence: CASSRQGFSGELFF.

In this sample, this clone turned up a few times. The rearrangement joins TRBV29-1 to TRBJ1-2; possible D gene TRBD1, 5 bases. This CDR3 spans 16 amino acids. The V end lost 1 base, the J end lost 0 bases, and 15 bases lay between the germline ends. Germline lookup yields CDR1 SQVTM and CDR2 ANQGSEA. CDR3 amino acids: CSVEGRPSGSNYGYTF. As DNA, the CDR3 is TGCAGCGTTGAAGGACGGCCTTCAGGGTCTAACTATGGCTACACCTTC.

This clone was found a few times. The rearrangement links TRBV4-3 to TRBJ1-1; D is ambiguous. CDR1 and CDR2 (germline): LGHNA, YSLEER. V was trimmed by 6 bases and J by 5 bases, leaving 19 bases between them. The CDR3 runs 15 residues. CDR3 coding DNA: TGCGCCAGCAGTCCCAGGCCGAAAGTTCGGACTGAAGCTTTCTTT. It translates to CASSPRPKVRTEAFF.

The V call is TRBV7-9, the J call TRBJ2-6; 12 bases agree with TRBD1. Germline loops: CDR1 SEHNR, CDR2 FQNEAQ (reference sequence). The CDR3 spans 18 residues. V trimming: 5 bases; J trimming: 2 bases; junction bases outside the gene matches: 7. The CDR3 DNA sequence: TGTGCCAGCAGCGCTCGGGGACAGGGGGCACCTGGGGCCAACGTCCTGACTTTC. Translated, it gives CASSARGQGAPGANVLTF. Full variable domain (rest looked up from reference TRBV7-9 and TRBJ2-6): DTGVSQNPRHKITKRGQNVTFRCDPISEHNRLYWYRQTLGQGPEFLTYFQNEAQLEKSRLLSDRFSAERPKGSFSTLEIQRTEQGDSAMYLCASSARGQGAPGANVLTFGAGSRLTVL.

V gene TRBV7-9 combines with J gene TRBJ2-5; D gene uncertain. The CDR3 is 13 amino acids. CDR1 is SEHNR, CDR2 FQNEAQ, per germline (reference sequence). V was pared by 7 bases and J by 4 bases, with 13 bases between. CDR3 sequence: CASTEMAIETQYF. CDR3 sequence (DNA): TGTGCCAGCACGGAGATGGCTATAGAGACCCAGTACTTC. The full variable domain, with the rest looked up from reference TRBV7-9 and TRBJ2-5, is DTGVSQNPRHKITKRGQNVTFRCDPISEHNRLYWYRQTLGQGPEFLTYFQNEAQLEKSRLLSDRFSAERPKGSFSTLEIQRTEQGDSAMYLCASTEMAIETQYFGPGTRLLVL.

This chain uses TRBV2 with TRBJ2-3; weak D call: TRBD2 (7 bases). V was cut by 4 bases and J by 5 bases, with 22 bases left in between. Germline assignment: CDR1 SNHLY and CDR2 FYNNEI. This CDR3 spans 17 amino acids. CDR3: CASSGVWAGEGEDTQYF. The CDR3 DNA is TGTGCCAGCAGTGGCGTCTGGGCGGGAGAGGGGGAAGATACGCAGTATTTT.

The V call is TRBV5-1, the J call TRBJ1-1; 7 bases are a match to TRBD1. Trimming at V came to 4 bases and at J to 5 bases, leaving 5 bases not matched to a gene. The CDR3 is 13 amino acids. The germline gives CDR1 SGHRS, CDR2 YFSETQ. CDR3 in amino acids: CASSPTGRTEAFF. For the CDR3, the DNA is TGCGCCAGCAGCCCGACAGGGAGGACTGAAGCTTTCTTT.

The sample holds a few counts of this clone. The chain recombines TRBV18 with TRBJ1-3; D gene uncertain. Germline V CDR1 and CDR2: KGHSH, LQKENI. V was clipped by 2 bases and J by 2 bases, with 4 bases between them. The CDR3 runs to 13 residues. The CDR3 DNA reads TGTGCCAGCTCACCAGGGCCTGGAAACACCATATATTTT. Translation gives CASSPGPGNTIYF.

V and J are TRBV5-1 and TRBJ2-5; 12 positions match TRBD1. Looked up from germline, CDR1 is SGHRS and CDR2 is YFSETQ. Trimming removed 1 base from V and 2 bases from J; junction bases left unmatched: 9. The CDR3 length is 18 residues. In DNA, the CDR3 is TGCGCCAGCAGCTTGTCCGGGACAGGGGGCGCGGGGCAAGAGACCCAGTACTTC. This encodes CASSLSGTGGAGQETQYF.

The gene calls are TRBV7-9 and TRBJ2-3; possible D gene TRBD1, 6 bases. CDR1 and CDR2 from the germline V gene are SEHNR and FQNEAQ (reference sequence). V was clipped by 2 bases and J by 5 bases, with 11 bases between them. This CDR3 is 14 amino acids long. CDR3 loop: CASSLMGAEDTQYF. CDR3 DNA sequence: TGTGCCAGCAGCTTAATGGGGGCGGAAGATACGCAGTATTTT.